The 26 T cell receptor beta chains below were found in one sample sequenced in a study of blood T cell repertoires in COVID-19. Here immunoSEQ multiplex PCR was the method, and the copy in TCRdb shows in-frame clones only, minus some. The sample contains 350,000 to 450,000 clones, more than 70% of which appear only once. Sample: peripheral blood. The receptors originated from a woman aged 60 to 75 with COVID-19, enrolled during active disease.

The rearrangement links TRBV6-6 to TRBJ1-5; 8 bases fit TRBD1. J gave up 4 bases and V 8 bases, and 10 bases lay outside the gene matches. Germline CDR1 MNHNY, CDR2 SVGAGI (reference sequence). This CDR3 has 15 residues. CDR3 region: CASLPGDRQNQPQHF. CDR3 nucleotides: TGTGCCAGCCTACCCGGGGACAGGCAGAATCAGCCCCAGCATTTT.

The chain uses TRBV3-1 (or the pseudogene TRBV3-2) and TRBJ2-5, with 9 positions matching TRBD1. CDR1 LGHDT and CDR2 YNNKEL come from the germline V gene (reference sequence). The CDR3 covers 15 residues. Trimming removed 3 bases from V and 5 bases from J; junction bases left unmatched: 7. CDR3 region: CASSHTGGREETQYF. CDR3 DNA sequence: TGTGCCAGCAGCCATACAGGGGGCCGAGAGGAGACCCAGTACTTC.

V gene TRBV3-1 (or the pseudogene TRBV3-2) combines with J gene TRBJ2-7; TRBD1 aligns across 9 bases. The CDR3 covers 14 residues. Germline-derived CDR1 and CDR2 are LGHDT and YNNKEL (reference sequence). Trimming took 6 bases from V and 3 from J; bases not matched to a gene: 6. The DNA for the CDR3 is TGTGCCAGCAGTCCCGGGACAGGGAACTACGAGCAGTACTTC. Translated: CASSPGTGNYEQYF.

The genes are TRBV19 and TRBJ2-7; possibly TRBD2 for D (7 bases). Germline V lookup: CDR1 LNHDA, CDR2 SQIVND (reference sequence). This CDR3 has 14 amino acids. The V end was cut by 7 bases, the J end by 6 bases, with 19 bases between. CDR3: CASTGRGSGGEQYF. The DNA for the CDR3 is TGTGCCAGTACGGGCAGGGGTTCGGGAGGCGAGCAGTACTTC.

The gene calls are TRBV12-5 and TRBJ2-7, with D possibly TRBD1 on 6 matching bases. This CDR3 is 17 amino acids long. The germline V and J ends were trimmed by 5 bases and 4 bases, with 24 bases remaining between them. CDR1 LGHNT and CDR2 FRNRAP come from the germline V gene. The CDR3 coding sequence is TGTGCTAGTGGTGAACCAGACGAGAGGGGGATTAGGTACGAGCAGTACTTC. This translates into CASGEPDERGIRYEQYF.

This clone has a handful of counts. The chain employs TRBV15 and TRBJ1-1, with D unclear. This CDR3 is built from 13 residues. CDR1 is LNHNV, CDR2 YYDKDF, per germline (reference sequence). Deletions cut 2 bases from V and 1 base from J, with 5 bases between. CDR3 sequence reads: CATSRYKNTEAFF. The DNA of the CDR3 is TGTGCCACCAGCAGATACAAGAACACTGAAGCTTTCTTT.

The chain carries TRBV6-5 and TRBJ1-2; D is possibly TRBD1 (6 bases). V was pared by 2 bases and J by 2 bases, with 12 bases between. The CDR3 runs 15 residues. In germline, CDR1 is MNHEY, CDR2 SVGAGI. CDR3 amino acids: CASSYTGHLNYGYTF. The CDR3 region has the DNA TGTGCCAGCAGTTACACGGGACACTTAAACTATGGCTACACCTTC.

The chain is built from TRBV3-1 (or the pseudogene TRBV3-2) and TRBJ2-2, with TRBD2 matching over 10 bases. Trimming removed 4 bases from V and 5 bases from J; junction bases left unmatched: 1. The CDR3 consists of 14 residues. Germline values: CDR1 LGHDT, CDR2 YNNKEL (reference sequence). This CDR3 is CASSRLAGTGELFF. CDR3 bases: TGTGCCAGCAGCCGACTAGCGGGTACCGGGGAGCTGTTTTTT.

The V and J genes are TRBV7-8 and TRBJ1-1; 7 bases line up with TRBD1. The CDR3 contains 14 residues. J was trimmed by 1 base and V by 5 bases; bases with no gene match: 4. The germline V gene has CDR1 SGHVS and CDR2 FQNEAQ. Here the CDR3 reads CASSPRDRNTEAFF. CDR3 bases: TGTGCCAGCAGCCCCCGGGACAGGAACACTGAAGCTTTCTTT.

V is TRBV9 and J is TRBJ1-6, with a possible D match to TRBD1 (6 bases). This CDR3 comprises 15 residues. Per the germline V gene, CDR1 is SGDLS and CDR2 is YYNGEE. V shed 4 bases and J shed 3 bases, with 11 bases lying between them. As DNA, the CDR3 is TGTGCCAGCAGCTCACAGGGATTCTATAATTCACCCCTCCACTTT. It is translated as CASSSQGFYNSPLHF.

The DNA for the CDR3 is TGTGCCAGCAGCCAAGGGGCATCCATTGGCAATCAGCCCCAGCATTTT. This gives the protein CASSQGASIGNQPQHF. This rearrangement joins TRBV4-2 to TRBJ1-5; D remains ambiguous. This CDR3 has 16 amino acids. From germline, CDR1 is LGHNA and CDR2 YNFKEQ. V gave up 1 base and J gave up 2 bases, with 12 bases separating them.

The rearrangement joins TRBV9 to TRBJ1-2; D may be TRBD1 (6 bases). This CDR3 region has 13 residues. Per the germline V gene, CDR1 is SGDLS and CDR2 is YYNGEE. Trimming shortened V by 4 bases and J by 2 bases, and 9 bases separated the two germline ends. The CDR3 DNA reads TGTGCCAGCAGCCCGGACAGCAACTATGGCTACACCTTC. Protein product: CASSPDSNYGYTF.

DNA of the CDR3: TGTGCCAGCAGCTTAGAACTGTCCTCCTACGAGCAGTACTTC. Its translation: CASSLELSSYEQYF. The V gene is TRBV7-9, the J gene TRBJ2-7; D is unclear. From germline, CDR1 is SEHNR and CDR2 FQNEAQ (reference sequence). The germline V and J ends were trimmed by 1 base and 0 bases, with 7 bases remaining between them. This CDR3 region has 14 residues.

The V call is TRBV5-1, the J call TRBJ2-3, with D perhaps TRBD2 (5 bases). The CDR3 is made up of 15 amino acids. V shed 6 bases and J shed 2 bases, with 16 bases lying between them. Looked up from germline, CDR1 is SGHRS and CDR2 is YFSETQ. CDR3 DNA sequence: TGCGCCAGCACCCCCCCCTCGGGGTCCACAGATACGCAGTATTTT. Amino acid sequence: CASTPPSGSTDTQYF.

The V gene is TRBV7-9, the J gene TRBJ1-1; tentative D call: TRBD1 (6 bases). The CDR3 contains 18 residues. Trimming shortened V by 4 bases and J by 1 base, and 22 bases separated the two germline ends. Germline CDR1 is SEHNR and CDR2 is FQNEAQ (reference sequence). The CDR3 nucleotides are TGTGCCAGCAGCTCCTCCCGGACAGCTGATTTTTGGAACACTGAAGCTTTCTTT. Its translation: CASSSSRTADFWNTEAFF.

The chain has TRBV6-2 or TRBV6-3 and TRBJ1-1; D call uncertain. This CDR3 is 13 amino acids long. Trimming left V 2 bases short and J 5 bases short, with 9 bases between. Germline loops: CDR1 MNHEY, CDR2 SVGEGT. CDR3 loop: CASSYRGLTEAFF. For the CDR3, the DNA is TGTGCCAGCAGTTACAGAGGGTTGACTGAAGCTTTCTTT.

About this clone: This CDR3 is also generated by other DNA sequences in the sample. The rearrangement uses TRBV28 and TRBJ1-5; the match to TRBD1 covers 8 bases. The CDR3 extends over 15 amino acids. With V trimmed by 2 bases and J by 1 base, 1 base remained unmatched. Germline values: CDR1 MDHEN, CDR2 SYDVKM. This CDR3 reads CASSLAGGSNQPQHF. The CDR3 region has the DNA TGTGCCAGCAGTTTAGCAGGGGGCAGCAATCAGCCCCAGCATTTT.

This clone was found once. This chain joins TRBV13 and TRBJ1-1; 7 positions match TRBD1. CDR1 and CDR2 from the germline V gene are PRHDT and FYEKMQ (reference sequence). The V and J ends lost 0 bases and 2 bases, in that order; junction bases with no gene match: 3. The CDR3 is 15 amino acids. The CDR3 loop is CASSLGKGANTEAFF. Written as DNA, the CDR3 is TGTGCCAGCAGCTTAGGTAAGGGGGCTAACACTGAAGCTTTCTTT.

The chain employs TRBV3-1 (or the pseudogene TRBV3-2) and TRBJ2-1; TRBD2 matches 13 bases. This CDR3 comprises 16 residues. V lost 0 bases, J lost 4 bases, and 0 bases stayed unmatched. The germline V gene encodes CDR1 LGHDT and CDR2 YNNKEL (reference sequence). CDR3 bases: TGTGCCAGCAGCCAAGAGGGACTAGCGGGGTACAATGAGCAGTTCTTC. Its translation: CASSQEGLAGYNEQFF.

In its sample, this clone was seen a few times. This chain connects TRBV18 to TRBJ1-1, with TRBD1 identical over 9 bases. Germline lookup yields CDR1 KGHSH and CDR2 LQKENI. With 6 bases clipped from V and 4 bases from J, the junction kept 3 bases outside the gene matches. The CDR3 loop spans 13 amino acids. The CDR3 sequence is CASSTDRGTEAFF. DNA for the CDR3: TGTGCCAGCTCCACGGACAGGGGCACTGAAGCTTTCTTT. The full variable domain, rest sourced from reference TRBV18 and TRBJ1-1, is NAGVMQNPRHLVRRRGQEARLRCSPMKGHSHVYWYRQLPEEGLKFMVYLQKENIIDESGMPKERFSAEFPKEGPSILRIQQVVRGDSAAYFCASSTDRGTEAFFGQGTRLTVV.

The chain couples TRBV6-5 to TRBJ1-3; D remains unclear. This CDR3 region has 15 residues. Trimming took off 5 bases at V and 1 base at J, with 12 bases between the two ends. CDR1 and CDR2 from the germline V gene are MNHEY and SVGAGI. The CDR3 reads CASSTPNRSGNTIYF. DNA of the CDR3: TGTGCCAGCAGTACTCCGAACAGATCTGGAAACACCATATATTTT.

In this sample, this clone turned up a few times. This chain connects TRBV19 to TRBJ1-6, with 7 bases fitting TRBD1. Per the germline V gene, CDR1 is LNHDA and CDR2 is SQIVND (reference sequence). The CDR3 consists of 18 residues. With V trimmed by 6 bases and J by 0 bases, 11 bases remained unmatched. CDR3 coding DNA: TGTGCCAGTAGCCGGGACAGTCCCTATGTCTCCTATAATTCACCCCTCCACTTT. This gives the protein CASSRDSPYVSYNSPLHF.

V usage is TRBV29-1 and J usage is TRBJ1-1; no clear D gene. V dropped 4 bases and J dropped 1 base, with 10 bases sitting between them. Per germline, CDR1 SQVTM and CDR2 ANQGSEA. CDR3 length equals 13 residues. The CDR3 spells CSVGVRQNTEAFF. In DNA form, the CDR3 reads TGCAGCGTTGGTGTCAGACAGAACACTGAAGCTTTCTTT.

The genes are TRBV15 and TRBJ1-2; D not resolved. The length of the CDR3 is 14 residues. V was trimmed by 1 base and J by 4 bases, leaving 10 bases between them. Per germline, CDR1 LNHNV and CDR2 YYDKDF (reference sequence). CDR3 sequence (DNA): TGTGCCACCAGCAGAGGAGGTCCGGGCTATGGCTACACCTTC. Translation: CATSRGGPGYGYTF.

This clone is a singleton in its sample. V usage is TRBV12-3 or TRBV12-4 and J usage is TRBJ2-7; 8 positions match TRBD1. The ends lost 5 bases at V and 2 bases at J; junction bases unmatched: 2. This CDR3 spans 13 amino acids. This CDR3 reads CASSQQGAYEQYF. CDR3 DNA: TGTGCCAGCAGTCAACAGGGGGCCTACGAGCAGTACTTC.

The V and J genes are TRBV5-6 and TRBJ2-2; TRBD2 agrees at 10 bases. Germline loops: CDR1 SGHDT, CDR2 YYEEEE. V trimming: 4 bases; J trimming: 3 bases; junction bases outside the gene matches: 6. The CDR3 runs to 16 residues. In DNA, the CDR3 is TGTGCCAGCAGCAGCAGCGGGGGGGCTTACACCGGGGAGCTGTTTTTT. Its translation is CASSSSGGAYTGELFF.